The 21 T cell receptor beta chains below all came from one sample that was sequenced in a study of graft-versus-host responses after intestinal transplantation. Which antigens these TCRs recognize remains unknown. Assay used: immunoSEQ multiplex PCR; TCRdb lists only in-frame clones, some missing. The sample has tens of thousands of clones; around nine tenths are singletons. Here the sequenced sample was unstimulated CD8+ T cells sorted from spleen or lymph node cells, taken before intestinal transplant. The receptors were sampled from a human donor who received an intestinal transplant.

DNA of the CDR3: TGTGCCAGCAGTCCCCCTAAGAGGCCTGCCTCCAATGAGCAGTTCTTC. Its translation is CASSPPKRPASNEQFF. The J gene is TRBJ2-1, the V gene TRBV28, with unresolved D. The CDR3 is 16 residues long. Germline-derived CDR1 and CDR2 are MDHEN and SYDVKM. The germline V and J ends were trimmed by 5 bases and 6 bases, with 20 bases remaining between them.

V is TRBV7-8 and J is TRBJ2-2; TRBD2 matches 12 bases. After removal of 5 bases from V and 8 bases from J, the junction contained 9 bases not matched to a gene. CDR3 length equals 16 residues. The germline V gene encodes CDR1 SGHVS and CDR2 FQNEAQ. The CDR3 protein is CASSPLAGGPGGELFF. The CDR3 bases are TGTGCCAGCAGCCCGCTAGCGGGGGGGCCGGGGGGGGAGCTGTTTTTT.

J is TRBJ2-1 and V is TRBV5-1; 10 positions match TRBD1. CDR1 is SGHRS and CDR2 is YFSETQ in the germline V gene. Trimming removed 7 bases from V and 2 bases from J; junction bases left unmatched: 3. The CDR3 is 14 amino acids. The chain's CDR3 is CASSDRGPYNEQFF. The CDR3 coding sequence is TGCGCCAGCTCCGACAGGGGGCCCTACAATGAGCAGTTCTTC.

The gene calls are TRBV15 and TRBJ1-1; D is possibly TRBD1 (5 bases). The CDR3 length is 16 residues. V was pared by 2 bases and J by 5 bases, with 18 bases between. In germline, CDR1 is LNHNV, CDR2 YYDKDF (reference sequence). CDR3 amino acids: CATSRPRDSWGTEAFF. CDR3 sequence (DNA): TGTGCCACCAGCAGACCGAGGGACTCCTGGGGGACTGAAGCTTTCTTT.

The chain employs TRBV30 and TRBJ1-4; perhaps TRBD1 as D (6 bases). The CDR3 consists of 13 residues. V was shortened by 2 bases and J by 7 bases, with 11 bases between the two germline ends. Per the germline V gene, CDR1 is GTSNPN and CDR2 is SVGIG (reference sequence). Here the CDR3 DNA reads TGTGCCTGGAGTACAGGGACGGGTGAAAAACTGTTTTTT. Protein sequence: CAWSTGTGEKLFF.

To note about this clone: One end of the junction is discordant with germline, which a read error may explain. The rearrangement joins TRBV6-1 to TRBJ2-1, with 11 bases lining up with TRBD2. This CDR3 comprises 15 residues. Germline lookup yields CDR1 MNHNS and CDR2 SASEGT. The CDR3 spells CASSELTSGGNGQFF. The CDR3 DNA sequence: TGTGCCAGCAGTGAGCTTACTAGCGGGGGCAATGGGCAGTTCTTC.

The V and J genes are TRBV10-3 and TRBJ1-1; 7 bases match TRBD1. The CDR3 contains 16 residues. Trimming took 0 bases from V and 0 from J; bases not matched to a gene: 4. CDR1 ENHRY and CDR2 SYGVKD come from the germline V gene. DNA for the CDR3: TGTGCCATCAGTGAGTCAGAGGGGGCGGTGAACACTGAAGCTTTCTTT. Protein product: CAISESEGAVNTEAFF.

With respect to this clone: Other DNA sequences in the same sample also yield this CDR3. The chain carries TRBV6-1 and TRBJ2-7, with D unclear. Germline CDR1 is MNHNS and CDR2 is SASEGT. The germline V and J ends were trimmed by 4 bases and 2 bases, with 9 bases remaining between them. The CDR3 runs 13 residues. CDR3 nucleotide sequence: TGTGCCAGCAGTGCTAGACTGCCCTACGAGCAGTACTTC. This sequence encodes CASSARLPYEQYF.

The rearrangement links TRBV5-4 to TRBJ2-4, with 8 bases identical to TRBD2. The CDR3 covers 15 residues. The J segment lost 3 bases and the V segment lost 4 bases, leaving 6 bases of the junction unmatched. Per germline, CDR1 SGHNT and CDR2 YYREEE (reference sequence). This CDR3 is CASSTGGAGKNIQYF. In nucleotides, the CDR3 is TGTGCCAGCAGCACCGGGGGGGCCGGCAAAAACATTCAGTACTTC. The full variable domain, its missing parts supplied by reference TRBV5-4 and TRBJ2-4, is ETGVTQSPTHLIKTRGQQVTLRCSSQSGHNTVSWYQQALGQGPQFIFQYYREEENGRGNFPPRFSGLQFPNYSSELNVNALELDDSALYLCASSTGGAGKNIQYFGAGTRLSVL.

This chain links TRBV30 with TRBJ1-2; D is unclear. The V gene's germline CDR1 is GTSNPN and CDR2 SVGIG (reference sequence). The length of the CDR3 is 14 residues. Trimming pared 2 bases from V and 7 bases from J, leaving 17 bases between. The CDR3 DNA sequence: TGTGCCTGGAGTAGTACCCAGCCGGGTGGTGGCTACACCTTC. It translates to CAWSSTQPGGGYTF.

The rearrangement uses TRBV11-2 and TRBJ2-3, with a tentative D call TRBD2 (5 bases). The CDR3 contains 16 residues. Trimming removed 1 base at V and 0 bases at J, with 11 bases between. The germline gives CDR1 SGHAT, CDR2 FQNNGV. The CDR3 DNA sequence: TGTGCCAGCAGCTTAGGGGCTAGCAGGAGCACAGATACGCAGTATTTT. Its translation: CASSLGASRSTDTQYF.

The genes are TRBV7-9 and TRBJ2-7; D not certain. CDR3 length: 15 residues. The germline V and J ends were trimmed by 2 bases and 0 bases, with 11 bases remaining between them. CDR1 is SEHNR and CDR2 is FQNEAQ in the germline V gene (reference sequence). The CDR3 sequence: CASSLLIADSYEQYF. As DNA, the CDR3 is TGTGCCAGCAGCTTACTTATCGCAGACTCCTACGAGCAGTACTTC.

The rearrangement joins TRBV10-3 to TRBJ2-7; 10 positions match TRBD1. The germline V gene has CDR1 ENHRY and CDR2 SYGVKD. The CDR3 has 16 amino acids. Trimming at V came to 0 bases and at J to 5 bases, leaving 7 bases not matched to a gene. CDR3 bases: TGTGCCATCAGTGAGTCCGGGACAGGGGCTCGAGACGAGCAGTACTTC. Encoded protein: CAISESGTGARDEQYF.

CDR3 amino acids: CASSQARDYEQYF. The DNA of the CDR3 is TGCGCCAGCAGCCAAGCCCGGGACTACGAGCAGTACTTC. The chain combines TRBV4-3 with TRBJ2-7, with D possibly matching TRBD2 (5 bases). Trimming took off 1 base at V and 3 bases at J, with 7 bases between the two ends. Per germline, CDR1 LGHNA and CDR2 YSLEER. The CDR3 loop spans 13 amino acids.

The rearrangement links TRBV27 to TRBJ2-1; 7 positions match TRBD1. The CDR3 runs 13 residues. Germline-derived CDR1 and CDR2 are MNHEY and SMNVEV (reference sequence). Trimming took 5 bases from V and 6 from J; bases not matched to a gene: 4. In nucleotides, the CDR3 is TGTGCCAGCAGTATAAACAGGGGCAATGAGCAGTTCTTC. This sequence encodes CASSINRGNEQFF.

V is TRBV5-5 and J is TRBJ1-1; 7 bases map to TRBD1. V shed 1 base and J 1 base; nucleotides not matched to a gene: 1. Germline assignment: CDR1 SGHKS and CDR2 YYEKEE (reference sequence). This CDR3 has 14 amino acids. CDR3 region: CASSLTGENTEAFF. The CDR3 DNA reads as TGTGCCAGCAGCTTGACAGGGGAGAACACTGAAGCTTTCTTT. Full variable domain (rest looked up from reference TRBV5-5 and TRBJ1-1): DAGVTQSPTHLIKTRGQQVTLRCSPISGHKSVSWYQQVLGQGPQFIFQYYEKEERGRGNFPDRFSARQFPNYSSELNVNALLLGDSALYLCASSLTGENTEAFFGQGTRLTVV.

This chain connects TRBV6-1 to TRBJ2-3; 10 bases are shared with TRBD2. J gave up 1 base and V 4 bases, and 2 bases lay outside the gene matches. CDR3 length: 15 amino acids. Germline V lookup: CDR1 MNHNS, CDR2 SASEGT. In nucleotides, the CDR3 is TGTGCCAGCAGTGCTCTAGCGGGAGGCACAGATACGCAGTATTTT. It is translated as CASSALAGGTDTQYF.

The V and J genes are TRBV7-9 and TRBJ1-2; tentative D call: TRBD1 (5 bases). Germline V gene lookup returns CDR1 SEHNR and CDR2 FQNEAQ (reference sequence). V gave up 8 bases and J gave up 4 bases, with 20 bases separating them. The CDR3 is made up of 15 amino acids. The DNA for the CDR3 is TGTGCCAGCGGAGATAACAGGAAACCATTCTATGGCTACACCTTC. This encodes CASGDNRKPFYGYTF.

On this clone: The same CDR3 arises from other DNA sequences in this sample as well. The chain is built from TRBV27 and TRBJ2-1; D perhaps matches TRBD1 (5 bases). V dropped 2 bases and J dropped 4 bases, with 6 bases sitting between them. The CDR3 consists of 13 residues. Per the germline V gene, CDR1 is MNHEY and CDR2 is SMNVEV (reference sequence). The CDR3 loop is CASSLGAYNEQFF. The CDR3 region has the DNA TGTGCCAGCAGTTTAGGGGCATACAATGAGCAGTTCTTC.

The chain employs TRBV19 and TRBJ2-7; 7 bases map to TRBD2. The CDR3 runs to 14 residues. With V trimmed by 10 bases and J by 0 bases, 9 bases remained unmatched. The germline CDR1 and CDR2 sequences are LNHDA and SQIVND (reference sequence). CDR3 sequence reads: CATRGEEPSYEQYF. In nucleotides, the CDR3 is TGTGCCACCCGGGGGGAGGAACCCTCCTACGAGCAGTACTTC.

The chain joins TRBV27 to TRBJ1-1, with 7 bases that match TRBD1. The trim removed 5 bases at V and 3 bases at J, leaving 9 bases unmatched. Germline lookup yields CDR1 MNHEY and CDR2 SMNVEV (reference sequence). This CDR3 region has 15 residues. The CDR3 reads CASSPRQGWDTEAFF. The DNA for the CDR3 is TGTGCCAGCAGTCCTCGACAGGGATGGGACACTGAAGCTTTCTTT.